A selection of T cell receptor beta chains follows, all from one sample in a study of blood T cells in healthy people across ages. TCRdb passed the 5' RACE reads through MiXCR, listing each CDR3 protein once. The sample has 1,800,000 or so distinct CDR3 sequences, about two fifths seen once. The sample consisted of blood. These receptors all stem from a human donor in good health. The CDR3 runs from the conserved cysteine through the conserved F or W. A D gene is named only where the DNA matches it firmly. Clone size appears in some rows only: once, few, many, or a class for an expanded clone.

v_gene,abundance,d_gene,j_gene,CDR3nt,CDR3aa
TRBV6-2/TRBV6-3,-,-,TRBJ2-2,TGTGCCAGCGCCCGATATAATACAGGTGGCACCGGGGAGCTGTTTTTT,CASARYNTGGTGELFF
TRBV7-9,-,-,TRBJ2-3,TGTGCCAGCAGCCCATCCTCTCTAGCTCTAAGCTCAGATACGCAGTATTTT,CASSPSSLALSSDTQYF
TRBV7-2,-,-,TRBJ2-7,-,CATASGRAYEQYF
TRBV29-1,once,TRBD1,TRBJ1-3,TGCAGCGTTGAAGATCCGGACAGGATCGGAAACACCATATATTTT,CSVEDPDRIGNTIYF
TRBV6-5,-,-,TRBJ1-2,TGTGCCAGCAGTTATTCCGAGGGTGCCTATGGCTACACCTTC,CASSYSEGAYGYTF
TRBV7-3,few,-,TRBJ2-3,TGTGCCAGCAGCGATTCCGGGGCAGATACGCAGTATTTT,CASSDSGADTQYF
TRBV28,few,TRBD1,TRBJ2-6,TGTGCCAGCATACCGGGACAGGGGATCTCTGGGGCCAACGTCCTGACTTTC,CASIPGQGISGANVLTF
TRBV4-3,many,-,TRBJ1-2,TGCGCCAGCAGCCAAGTAGTCGGGAATGGCTACACCTTC,CASSQVVGNGYTF
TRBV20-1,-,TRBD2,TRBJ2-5,TGCAGTGCTAGTATCTCGGCGGGGGGAGAGACCCAGTACTTC,CSASISAGGETQYF
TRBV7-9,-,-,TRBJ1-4,TGTGCCAGCAGCTTAGAAAGTGGTGAAAAACTGTTTTTT,CASSLESGEKLFF
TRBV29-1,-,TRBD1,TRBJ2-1,TGCAGCGTTTTGTTCCCGACAGGGGATGAGCAGTTCTTC,CSVLFPTGDEQFF
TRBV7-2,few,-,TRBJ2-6,TGTGCCAGCAGCCGTCACAGCCACGGGATAGCTGGGGCCAACGTCCTGACTTTC,CASSRHSHGIAGANVLTF
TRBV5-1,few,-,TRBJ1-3,TGCGCCAGCAGCTTGGTTGGGGGCGCGTTCGGAAACACCATATATTTT,CASSLVGGAFGNTIYF
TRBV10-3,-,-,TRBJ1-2,TGTGCCATCAGTGGGACTAACTATGGCTACACCTTC,CAISGTNYGYTF
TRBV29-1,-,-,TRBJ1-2,TGCAGCGTTGGGGAAGGGTTTTCTAATGGCTACACCTTC,CSVGEGFSNGYTF
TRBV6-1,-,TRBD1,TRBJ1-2,TGTGCCAGCAGATTTTCAGGGGGCGCCTACTATGGCTACACCTTC,CASRFSGGAYYGYTF
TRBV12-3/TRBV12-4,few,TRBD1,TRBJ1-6,TGTGCCAGCAGTTTAGGGCCAGGGGGGGTAGCTTCACCCCTCCACTTT,CASSLGPGGVASPLHF
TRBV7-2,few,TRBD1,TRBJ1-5,TGTGCCAGCAGCTTAGAGAGGACAGGTCTTCAGCCCCAGCATTTT,CASSLERTGLQPQHF
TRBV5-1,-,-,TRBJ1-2,TGCGCCAGCAGCTTGACCTTTACGGGCAACTATGGCTACACCTTC,CASSLTFTGNYGYTF
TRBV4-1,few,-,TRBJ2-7,TGCGCCAGCAGCCCCCCCTATGGCGGGATACTATACGAGCAGTACTTC,CASSPPYGGILYEQYF
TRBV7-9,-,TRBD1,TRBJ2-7,TGTGCCAGCAGCTCCCGGGACAGGAACATCTACGAGCAGTACTTC,CASSSRDRNIYEQYF
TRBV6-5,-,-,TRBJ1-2,TGTGCCAGCAGTTACTCTCGGGCAGATAAGGTAGTAGATGGCTACACCTTC,CASSYSRADKVVDGYTF
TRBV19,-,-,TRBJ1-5,TGTGCCAGTGCGTCAGGGTACGATAGCAATCAGCCCCAGCATTTT,CASASGYDSNQPQHF
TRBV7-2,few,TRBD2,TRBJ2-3,TGTGCCAGCAGCTCACCACTAGCGGGGGCCGACCCTTCAGATACGCAGTATTTT,CASSSPLAGADPSDTQYF